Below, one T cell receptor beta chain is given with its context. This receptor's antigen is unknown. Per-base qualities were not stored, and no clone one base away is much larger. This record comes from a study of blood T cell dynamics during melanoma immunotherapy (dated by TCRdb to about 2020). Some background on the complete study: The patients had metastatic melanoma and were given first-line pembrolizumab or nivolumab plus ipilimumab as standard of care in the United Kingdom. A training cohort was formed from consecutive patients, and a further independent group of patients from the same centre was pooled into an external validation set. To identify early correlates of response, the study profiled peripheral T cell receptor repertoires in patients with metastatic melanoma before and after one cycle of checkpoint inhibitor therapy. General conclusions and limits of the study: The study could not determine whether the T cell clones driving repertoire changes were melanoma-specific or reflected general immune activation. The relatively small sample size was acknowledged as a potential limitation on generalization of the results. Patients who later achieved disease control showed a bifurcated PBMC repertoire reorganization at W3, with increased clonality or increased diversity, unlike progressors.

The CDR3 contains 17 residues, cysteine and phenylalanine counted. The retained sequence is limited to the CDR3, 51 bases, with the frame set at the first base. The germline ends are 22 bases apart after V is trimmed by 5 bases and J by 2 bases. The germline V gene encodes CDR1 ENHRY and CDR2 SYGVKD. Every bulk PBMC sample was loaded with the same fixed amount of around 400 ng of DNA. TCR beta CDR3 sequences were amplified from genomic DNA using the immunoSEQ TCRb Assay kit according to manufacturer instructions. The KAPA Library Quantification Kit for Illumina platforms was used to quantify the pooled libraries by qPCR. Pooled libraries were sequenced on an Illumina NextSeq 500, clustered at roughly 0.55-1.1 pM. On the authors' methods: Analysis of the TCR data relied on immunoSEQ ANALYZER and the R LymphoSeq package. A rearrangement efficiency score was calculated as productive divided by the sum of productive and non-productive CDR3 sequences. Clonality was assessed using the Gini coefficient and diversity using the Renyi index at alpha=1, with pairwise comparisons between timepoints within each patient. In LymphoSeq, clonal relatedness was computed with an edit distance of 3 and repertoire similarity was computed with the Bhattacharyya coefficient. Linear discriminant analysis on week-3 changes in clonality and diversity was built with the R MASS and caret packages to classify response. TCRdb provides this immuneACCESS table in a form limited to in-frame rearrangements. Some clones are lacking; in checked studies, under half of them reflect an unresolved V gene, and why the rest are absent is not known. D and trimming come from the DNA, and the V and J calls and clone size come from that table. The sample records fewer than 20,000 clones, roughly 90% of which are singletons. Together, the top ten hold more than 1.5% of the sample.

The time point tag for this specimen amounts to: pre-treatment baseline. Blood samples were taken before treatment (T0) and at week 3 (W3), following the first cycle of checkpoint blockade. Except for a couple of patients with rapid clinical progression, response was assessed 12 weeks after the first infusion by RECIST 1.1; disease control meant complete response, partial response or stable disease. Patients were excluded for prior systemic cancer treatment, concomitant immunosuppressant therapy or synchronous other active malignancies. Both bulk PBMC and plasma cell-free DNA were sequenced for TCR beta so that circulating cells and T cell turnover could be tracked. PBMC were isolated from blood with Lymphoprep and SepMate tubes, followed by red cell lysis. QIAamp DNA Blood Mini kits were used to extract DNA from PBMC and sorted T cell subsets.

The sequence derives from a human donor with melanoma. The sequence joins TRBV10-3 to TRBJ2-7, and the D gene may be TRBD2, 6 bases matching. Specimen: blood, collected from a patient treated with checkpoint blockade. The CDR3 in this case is CAISTSPATFKAYEQYF. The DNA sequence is TGTGCCATCAGTACTAGCCCAGCGACATTTAAAGCCTACGAGCAGTACTTC.